Below, 9 T cell receptor beta chains from the same sample are listed, as sequenced in a study of T cells in Graves' hyperthyroidism and ophthalmopathy. Amplified TCR beta CDR3 regions derived from RNA transcripts. The study used the HTBI primer set for a first-round RT-PCR of the TCR CDR3. MiXCR, applied by TCRdb to the multiplex PCR reads, yields one record per CDR3 protein. The repertoire has approximately 410,000 distinct CDR3 sequences, around 13% of them found once; the top ten carry approximately 5.8%. The sample consisted of blood. All receptors come from a woman between 18 and 30 years old with Graves' hyperthyroidism.

This clonotype was observed a handful of times. The chain carries TRBV10-3 and TRBJ2-7; TRBD1 agrees at 7 bases. Looked up from germline, CDR1 is ENHRY and CDR2 is SYGVKD. CDR3 size: 15 residues. J lost 0 bases, V lost 4 bases, and 6 bases had no gene match. The CDR3 DNA follows: TGTGCCATCAGTGGGCGCAGGGGGAGCTCCTACGAGCAGTACTTC. Its protein product is CAISGRRGSSYEQYF.

In this sample, this clonotype turned up a few times. The chain is built from TRBV20-1 and TRBJ2-1, with D possibly TRBD2 on 5 matching bases. Germline V gene data show CDR1 as DFQATT and CDR2 as SNEGSKA (reference sequence). This CDR3 has 17 residues. The V end lost 0 bases, the J end lost 0 bases, and 15 bases lay between the germline ends. DNA of the CDR3: TGCAGTGCTAGAGATCGAGAGCGGCCAAACTCCTACAATGAGCAGTTCTTC. The encoded protein is CSARDRERPNSYNEQFF.

The table lists this clonotype with a few counts. The chain employs TRBV3-1 and TRBJ2-7; 8 bases are shared with TRBD2. The CDR3 length is 16 residues. V dropped 5 bases and J dropped 0; count of bases not matched to a gene: 9. Germline loops: CDR1 LGHDT, CDR2 YNNKEL (reference sequence). The CDR3 protein is CASSSAGTRVSYEQYF. DNA for the CDR3: TGTGCCAGCAGCTCGGCCGGGACTAGGGTCTCCTACGAGCAGTACTTC.

This sequence joins TRBV6-2 or TRBV6-3 and TRBJ2-7, with a tentative D call TRBD1 (6 bases). This CDR3 has 15 residues. V lost 0 bases and J lost 1, with 10 bases in between. CDR1 and CDR2 from the germline V gene are MNHEY and SVGEGT. The CDR3 reads CASSYSMQGSYEQYF. The DNA of the CDR3 is TGTGCCAGCAGTTACTCGATGCAGGGGTCCTACGAGCAGTACTTC.

This clonotype came up many times. The chain joins TRBV20-1 to TRBJ2-1; maybe TRBD2 (6 bases). This CDR3 has 14 amino acids. Germline V lookup: CDR1 DFQATT, CDR2 SNEGSKA (reference sequence). V shed 3 bases and J shed 1 base, with 10 bases lying between them. The CDR3 sequence is CSARGGASYNEQFF. The CDR3 DNA follows: TGCAGTGCTAGGGGAGGAGCGTCCTACAATGAGCAGTTCTTC.

This clonotype was found many times. V usage is TRBV28 and J usage is TRBJ1-1; 7 bases match TRBD1. After removal of 7 bases from V and 1 base from J, the junction contained 3 bases not matched to a gene. The CDR3 loop spans 13 amino acids. CDR1 MDHEN and CDR2 SYDVKM come from the germline V gene. The CDR3 reads CASTDRENTEAFF. CDR3 in DNA: TGTGCCAGCACCGACAGGGAGAACACTGAAGCTTTCTTT.

This clonotype was counted between two and nine times. The rearrangement uses TRBV9 and TRBJ1-1; TRBD1 aligns across 7 bases. V shed 4 bases, J shed 11 bases, and the junction held 11 bases outside the gene matches. CDR1 is SGDLS and CDR2 is YYNGEE in the germline V gene. The CDR3 extends over 13 amino acids. The CDR3 reads CASSPRTGERAFF. For the CDR3, the DNA is TGTGCCAGCAGCCCTCGGACAGGAGAGAGGGCTTTCTTT.

The chain combines TRBV5-4 with TRBJ1-2, with a weak D call TRBD1 (6 bases). The germline V and J ends were trimmed by 4 bases and 5 bases, with 15 bases remaining between them. The CDR3 loop spans 14 amino acids. Germline lookup yields CDR1 SGHNT and CDR2 YYREEE (reference sequence). CDR3 in amino acids: CASSLTGSEYGYTF. The DNA of the CDR3 is TGTGCCAGCAGCCTCACAGGGTCGGAATATGGCTACACCTTC.

This chain joins TRBV27 and TRBJ2-6; D is unclear. CDR1 is MNHEY and CDR2 is SMNVEV in the germline V gene (reference sequence). Trimming removed 3 bases from V and 0 bases from J, with 21 bases in between. The CDR3 totals 20 residues. CDR3 amino acids: CASSFRGSRSSSSGANVLTF. The DNA of the CDR3 is TGTGCCAGCAGTTTCAGAGGCAGCCGTAGTTCGAGCTCTGGGGCCAACGTCCTGACTTTC.